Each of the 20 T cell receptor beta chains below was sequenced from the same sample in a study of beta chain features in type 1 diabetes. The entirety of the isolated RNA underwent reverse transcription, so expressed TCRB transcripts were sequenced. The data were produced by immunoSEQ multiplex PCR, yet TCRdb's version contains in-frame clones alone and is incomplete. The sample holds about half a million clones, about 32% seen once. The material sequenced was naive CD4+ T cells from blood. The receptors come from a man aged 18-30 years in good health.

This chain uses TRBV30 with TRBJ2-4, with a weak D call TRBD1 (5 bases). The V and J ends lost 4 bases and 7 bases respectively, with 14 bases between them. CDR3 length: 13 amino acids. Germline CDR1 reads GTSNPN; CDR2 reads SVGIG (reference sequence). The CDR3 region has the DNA TGTGCCTGGACAAGGACACAGACGAACATTCAGTACTTC. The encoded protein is CAWTRTQTNIQYF.

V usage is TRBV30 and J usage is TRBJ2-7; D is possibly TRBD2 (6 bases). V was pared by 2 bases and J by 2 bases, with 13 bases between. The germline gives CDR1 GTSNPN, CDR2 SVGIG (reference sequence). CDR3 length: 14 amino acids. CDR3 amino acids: CAWSQRRAAYEQYF. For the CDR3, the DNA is TGTGCCTGGAGTCAAAGGAGGGCAGCCTACGAGCAGTACTTC.

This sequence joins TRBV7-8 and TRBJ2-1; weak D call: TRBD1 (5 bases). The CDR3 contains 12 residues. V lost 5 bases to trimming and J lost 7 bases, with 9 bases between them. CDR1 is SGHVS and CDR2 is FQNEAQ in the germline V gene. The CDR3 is CASSLRDNEQFF. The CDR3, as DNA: TGTGCCAGCAGCCTCAGGGATAATGAGCAGTTCTTC.

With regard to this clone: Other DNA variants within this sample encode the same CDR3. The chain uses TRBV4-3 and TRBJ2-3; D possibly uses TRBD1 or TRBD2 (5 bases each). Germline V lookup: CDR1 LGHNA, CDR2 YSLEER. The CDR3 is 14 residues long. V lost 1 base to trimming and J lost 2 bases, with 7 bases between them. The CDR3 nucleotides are TGCGCCAGCAGCCAAGGGGGGAACACAGATACGCAGTATTTT. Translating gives CASSQGGNTDTQYF.

CDR3 sequence (DNA): TGTGCCAGCAGCTTATCGGGAGCTGAAACGGGCTACACCTTC. Protein: CASSLSGAETGYTF. V gene TRBV7-9 combines with J gene TRBJ1-2; D remains ambiguous. Trimming shortened V by 2 bases and J by 8 bases, and 15 bases separated the two germline ends. This CDR3 spans 14 amino acids. Germline loops: CDR1 SEHNR, CDR2 FQNEAQ (reference sequence).

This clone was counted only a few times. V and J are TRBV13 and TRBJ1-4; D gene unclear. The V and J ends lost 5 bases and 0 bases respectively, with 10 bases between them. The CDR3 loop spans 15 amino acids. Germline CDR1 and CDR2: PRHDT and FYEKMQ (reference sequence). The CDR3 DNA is TGTGCCAGCAGCACCCGGCTTTCAACTAATGAAAAACTGTTTTTT. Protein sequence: CASSTRLSTNEKLFF. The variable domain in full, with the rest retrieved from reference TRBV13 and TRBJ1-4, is AAGVIQSPRHLIKEKRETATLKCYPIPRHDTVYWYQQGPGQDPQFLISFYEKMQSDKGSIPDRFSAQQFSDYHSELNMSSLELGDSALYFCASSTRLSTNEKLFFGSGTQLSVL.

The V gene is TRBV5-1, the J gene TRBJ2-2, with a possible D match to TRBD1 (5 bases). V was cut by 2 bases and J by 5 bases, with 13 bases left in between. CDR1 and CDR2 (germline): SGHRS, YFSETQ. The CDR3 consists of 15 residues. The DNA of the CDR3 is TGCGCCAGCAGCTTCCAGGGCGTCGGGACCGGGGAGCTGTTTTTT. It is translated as CASSFQGVGTGELFF.

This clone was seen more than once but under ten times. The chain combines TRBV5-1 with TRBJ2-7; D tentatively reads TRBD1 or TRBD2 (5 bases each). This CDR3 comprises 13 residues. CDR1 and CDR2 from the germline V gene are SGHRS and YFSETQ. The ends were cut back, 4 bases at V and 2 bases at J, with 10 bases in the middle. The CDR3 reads CASSRLGAYEQYF. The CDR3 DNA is TGCGCCAGCAGCCGGCTGGGGGCCTACGAGCAGTACTTC.

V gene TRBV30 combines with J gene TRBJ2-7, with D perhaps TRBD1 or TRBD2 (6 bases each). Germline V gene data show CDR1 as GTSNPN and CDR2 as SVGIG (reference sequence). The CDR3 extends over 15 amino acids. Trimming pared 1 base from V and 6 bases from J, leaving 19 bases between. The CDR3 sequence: CAWSAIRGEWAEQYF. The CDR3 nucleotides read TGTGCCTGGAGTGCCATTAGGGGGGAGTGGGCCGAGCAGTACTTC.

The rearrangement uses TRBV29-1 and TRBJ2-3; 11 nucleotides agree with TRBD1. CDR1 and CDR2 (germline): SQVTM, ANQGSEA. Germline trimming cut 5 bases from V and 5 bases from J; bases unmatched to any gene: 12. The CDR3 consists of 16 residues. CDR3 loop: CSVFNPRDRGRDTQYF. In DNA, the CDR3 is TGCAGCGTTTTTAACCCCCGGGACAGGGGGAGAGATACGCAGTATTTT.

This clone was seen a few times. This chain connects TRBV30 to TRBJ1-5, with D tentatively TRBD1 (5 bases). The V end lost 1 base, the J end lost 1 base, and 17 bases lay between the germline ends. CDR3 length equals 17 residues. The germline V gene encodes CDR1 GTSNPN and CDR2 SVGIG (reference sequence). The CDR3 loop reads CAWSETSGGWSNQPQHF. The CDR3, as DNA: TGTGCCTGGAGTGAAACTTCGGGGGGATGGAGCAATCAGCCCCAGCATTTT.

This CDR3 is CASSSRDRGPETQYF. In DNA, the CDR3 is TGCGCCAGCAGCTCCCGGGACAGGGGGCCAGAGACCCAGTACTTC. The chain employs TRBV5-1 and TRBJ2-5, with 12 bases lining up with TRBD1. This CDR3 is 15 amino acids long. From germline, CDR1 is SGHRS and CDR2 YFSETQ. The J segment lost 4 bases and the V segment lost 3 bases, leaving 4 bases of the junction unmatched.

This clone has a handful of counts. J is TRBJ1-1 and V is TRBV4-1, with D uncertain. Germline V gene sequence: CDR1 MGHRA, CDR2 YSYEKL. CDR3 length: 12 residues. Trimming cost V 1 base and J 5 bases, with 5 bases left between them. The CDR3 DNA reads TGCGCCAGCAGCCAAGGGAGGACTGAAGCTTTCTTT. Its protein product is CASSQGRTEAFF.

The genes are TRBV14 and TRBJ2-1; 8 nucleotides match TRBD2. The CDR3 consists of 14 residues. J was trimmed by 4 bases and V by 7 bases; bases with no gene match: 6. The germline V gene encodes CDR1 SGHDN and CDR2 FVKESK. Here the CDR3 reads CASTRGRMYNEQFF. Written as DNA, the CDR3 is TGTGCCAGCACTCGCGGGAGGATGTACAATGAGCAGTTCTTC.

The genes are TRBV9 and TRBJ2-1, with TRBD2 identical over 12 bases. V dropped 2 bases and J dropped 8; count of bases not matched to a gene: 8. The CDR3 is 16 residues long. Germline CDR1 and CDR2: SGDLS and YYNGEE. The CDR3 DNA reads TGTGCCAGCAGCGTTGAACGACTAGCGGGAGTCGATGAGCAGTTCTTC. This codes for CASSVERLAGVDEQFF.

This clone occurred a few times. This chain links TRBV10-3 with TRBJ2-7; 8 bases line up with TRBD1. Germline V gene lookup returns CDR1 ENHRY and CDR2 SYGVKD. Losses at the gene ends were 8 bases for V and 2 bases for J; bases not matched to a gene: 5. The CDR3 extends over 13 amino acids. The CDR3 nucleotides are TGTGCCATCGGGAGGACAGGGACCTACGAGCAGTACTTC. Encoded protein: CAIGRTGTYEQYF.

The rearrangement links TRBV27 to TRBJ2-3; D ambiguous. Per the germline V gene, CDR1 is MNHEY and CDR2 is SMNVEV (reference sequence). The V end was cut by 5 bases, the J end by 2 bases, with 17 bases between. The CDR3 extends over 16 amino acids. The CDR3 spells CASSPRTYSPTDTQYF. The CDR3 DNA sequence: TGTGCCAGCAGTCCTCGGACCTATTCCCCCACAGATACGCAGTATTTT.

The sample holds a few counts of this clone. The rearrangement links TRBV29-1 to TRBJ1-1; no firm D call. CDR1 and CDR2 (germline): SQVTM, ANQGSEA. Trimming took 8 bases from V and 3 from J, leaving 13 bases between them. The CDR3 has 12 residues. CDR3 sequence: CSTNGPHTEAFF. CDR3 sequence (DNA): TGCAGCACCAACGGGCCACACACTGAAGCTTTCTTT.

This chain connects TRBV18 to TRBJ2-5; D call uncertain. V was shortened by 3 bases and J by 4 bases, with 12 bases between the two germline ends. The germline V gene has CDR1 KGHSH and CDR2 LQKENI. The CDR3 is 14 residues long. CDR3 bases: TGTGCCAGCTCACCCCGACCGGGCGGAGAGACCCAGTACTTC. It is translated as CASSPRPGGETQYF.

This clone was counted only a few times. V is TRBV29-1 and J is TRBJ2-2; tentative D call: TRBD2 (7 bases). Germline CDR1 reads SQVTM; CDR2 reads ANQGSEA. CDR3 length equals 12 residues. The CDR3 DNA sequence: TGCACCGGGCGGGGGCCAACCGGGGAGCTGTTTTTT. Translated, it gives CTGRGPTGELFF.